The sequence of this T cell receptor (beta chain) was determined in a study of T cells in Graves' hyperthyroidism and ophthalmopathy. On the study more broadly: At initial diagnosis, before any treatment had begun, peripheral blood was obtained. Study-level results: A model of 13 V-J features distinguished ophthalmopathy from stable hyperthyroidism. Most clonotypes expanded in thyroid above 0.001 were likewise present in blood.

Amplification of TCR beta CDR3 regions used RNA as the template. HTBI primers were the set used in a first-round RT-PCR of the TCR CDR3. TCRdb analysed the multiplex PCR reads with MiXCR anew, one entry per CDR3 protein. The table has about 690,000 distinct CDR3 sequences, about 18% seen once; the top ten hold 15%. This clonotype was detected ten times or more. What it binds is not known. V was pared by 8 bases and J by 4 bases, with 15 bases between. The CDR3 sequence is 14 residues long. Germline V CDR1 and CDR2: SNHLY, FYNNEI. The specimen sequenced was blood. The sequence was obtained from a middle-aged man with Graves' hyperthyroidism. The rearrangement joins TRBV2 to TRBJ2-1; D tentatively reads TRBD1 or TRBD2 (6 bases each). CDR3 sequence (DNA): TGTGCCAGCGGACGGCAAGGGGGGTACAATGAGCAGTTCTTC. It yields the protein CASGRQGGYNEQFF. Using reference TRBV2 and TRBJ2-1 for the parts outside the CDR3, the full variable domain is EPEVTQTPSHQVTQMGQEVILRCVPISNHLYFYWYRQILGQKVEFLVSFYNNEISEKSEIFDDQFSVERPDGSNFTLKIRSTKLEDSAMYFCASGRQGGYNEQFFGPGTRLTVL.